The present T cell receptor beta chain was sequenced within a study of blood T cell repertoires in COVID-19. At the level of the study: Sample material is recorded as cDNA or gDNA derived from T cells, B-cell-depleted T cells, or PBMCs.

Authors' processing steps: Amplifying reference gene primers gave estimates of nucleated cell counts. The table came from immunoSEQ multiplex PCR; TCRdb's copy has only in-frame clones and leaves some out. V and J calls and clone size come straight from that table; D and trimming were deduced from the DNA. The table has roughly 410,000 clones, roughly 90% seen once. V shed 5 bases, J shed 3 bases, and the junction held 8 bases outside the gene matches. The CDR3 extends over 16 amino acids. Germline V gene sequence: CDR1 SEHNR, CDR2 FQNEAQ (reference sequence). The sequence was obtained from a man aged 40-55 years with acute or convalescent COVID-19. The sample taken for sequencing was peripheral blood. The chain carries TRBV7-9 and TRBJ2-1, with 9 nucleotides matching TRBD1. The CDR3 sequence: CASSPANRGLYNEQFF. CDR3 DNA: TGTGCCAGCAGCCCCGCCAACAGGGGGCTCTACAATGAGCAGTTCTTC.